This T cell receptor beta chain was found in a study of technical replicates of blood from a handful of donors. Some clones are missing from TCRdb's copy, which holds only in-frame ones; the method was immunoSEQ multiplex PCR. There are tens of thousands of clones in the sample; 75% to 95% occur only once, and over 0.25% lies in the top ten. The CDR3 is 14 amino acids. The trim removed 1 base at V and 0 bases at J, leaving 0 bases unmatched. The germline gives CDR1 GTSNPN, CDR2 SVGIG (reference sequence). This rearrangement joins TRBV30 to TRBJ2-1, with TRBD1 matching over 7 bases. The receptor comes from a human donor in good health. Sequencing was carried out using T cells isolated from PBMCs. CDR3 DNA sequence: TGTGCCTGGAGTGCAGGGGGCTCCTACAATGAGCAGTTCTTC. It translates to CAWSAGGSYNEQFF. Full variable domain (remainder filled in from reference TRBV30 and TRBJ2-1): SQTIHQWPATLVQPVGSPLSLECTVEGTSNPNLYWYRQAAGRGLQLLFYSVGIGQISSEVPQNLSASRPQDRQFILSSKKLLLSDSGFYLCAWSAGGSYNEQFFGPGTRLTVL.